A selection of T cell receptor beta chains follows, all from one sample in a study of T-cell reconstitution after alpha-beta-depleted transplantation in children. From the PCR reads, TCRdb called clonotypes with MiXCR, one entry per CDR3 protein. Among hundreds of thousands of distinct CDR3 sequences listed, about 17% were seen once. The specimen comprised PBMCs, mostly from graft donor cells, sampled 360 days after TCRalphabeta/CD19-depleted stem cell transplant. Receptor source: a boy in the first two years of life who had a stem cell transplant for Wiskott-Aldrich syndrome, so the T cells may come from the graft donor. Both conserved end residues are part of each CDR3. A D gene is named only where the DNA matches it firmly. Size is stated for part of the rows, as once, few or many counts, or as a class when the clone is expanded.

j_call clone_size v_call d_call cdr3_aa cdr3_nt
TRBJ2-1 NA TRBV12-3/TRBV12-4 NA CASSLGWAGGNEQFF TGTGCCAGCAGTTTAGGTTGGGCCGGGGGCAATGAGCAGTTCTTC
TRBJ2-7 few TRBV28 NA CASIDSTYEQYF TGTGCCAGCATCGACTCTACCTACGAGCAGTACTTC
TRBJ2-4 NA TRBV7-8 NA CASSLYRGRRDIQYF TGTGCCAGCAGCTTGTATCGGGGGCGCAGGGACATTCAGTACTTC
TRBJ2-7 NA TRBV20-1 NA CSAGSPTSYEQYF TGCAGTGCAGGGTCGCCGACTTCCTACGAGCAGTACTTC
TRBJ1-5 many TRBV29-1 NA CSVADRSNQPQHF TGCAGCGTCGCCGACCGTAGCAATCAGCCCCAGCATTTT
TRBJ2-3 NA TRBV29-1 NA CSVALGSTDTQYF TGCAGCGTTGCGTTAGGGAGCACAGATACGCAGTATTTT
TRBJ2-1 NA TRBV7-9 NA CASSPASKPYNEQFF TGTGCCAGCAGCCCAGCTAGCAAACCTTACAATGAGCAGTTCTTC
TRBJ2-2 NA TRBV7-2 TRBD2 CASSLSGGSTGELFF TGTGCCAGCAGCCTTAGCGGGGGGAGCACCGGGGAGCTGTTTTTT
TRBJ2-3 NA TRBV20-1 NA CSAIARVAYTDTQYF TGCAGTGCTATCGCCAGGGTTGCCTACACAGATACGCAGTATTTT
TRBJ1-2 NA TRBV2 TRBD1 CASNRDREIYGYTF TGTGCCAGCAACCGAGACAGGGAGATCTATGGCTACACCTTC
TRBJ2-7 NA TRBV5-1 TRBD1 CASSFLRDSTYEQYF TGCGCCAGCAGCTTTCTCCGGGACAGCACCTACGAGCAGTACTTC
TRBJ2-4 NA TRBV20-1 NA CSARDPTKNIQYF TGCAGTGCTAGAGATCCTACCAAAAACATTCAGTACTTC
TRBJ2-5 NA TRBV13 NA CASSSWGTLAETQYF TGTGCCAGCAGCTCCTGGGGGACACTAGCGGAGACCCAGTACTTC
TRBJ2-7 NA TRBV10-2 NA CASRKGSPVYEQYF TGCGCCAGCAGAAAGGGGTCCCCGGTCTACGAGCAGTACTTC
TRBJ2-1 NA TRBV15 NA CATSSGNYNEQFF TGTGCCACCAGCAGCGGGAACTACAATGAGCAGTTCTTC
TRBJ2-7 few TRBV25-1 TRBD1 CASSEWSGTGESF TGTGCCAGCAGTGAATGGTCCGGGACAGGGGAGAGCTTC
TRBJ1-3 few TRBV12-3/TRBV12-4 NA CASRPTGFSGNTIYF TGTGCCAGCAGGCCAACAGGATTCTCTGGAAACACCATATATTTT
TRBJ2-1 few TRBV10-3 TRBD1 CAISHRDSSFGNEQFF TGTGCCATCAGCCACCGGGACAGTAGCTTTGGGAATGAGCAGTTCTTC
TRBJ2-1 NA TRBV5-1 TRBD1 CASSSLGADRGVGDEQFF TGCGCCAGCAGCTCACTTGGGGCGGACAGGGGAGTAGGGGATGAGCAGTTCTTC
TRBJ2-2 NA TRBV6-4 NA CASSDSRAGLNTGELFF TGTGCCAGCAGTGACTCGAGGGCGGGACTTAACACCGGGGAGCTGTTTTTT
TRBJ2-7 few TRBV7-2 NA CASSRVAWTVSYEQYF TGTGCCAGCAGCCGAGTTGCCTGGACAGTCTCCTACGAGCAGTACTTC
TRBJ2-7 NA TRBV2 NA CASSEGPRRGGYEQYF TGTGCCAGCAGTGAAGGCCCGAGGAGGGGTGGGTACGAGCAGTACTTC
TRBJ2-3 few TRBV15 TRBD1 CATSRDWGTGRGRIHTDTQYF TGTGCCACCAGCAGAGATTGGGGGACAGGGAGAGGTAGAATTCACACAGATACGCAGTATTTT
TRBJ2-7 NA TRBV6-1 TRBD1 CASRWTGGSYEQYF TGTGCCAGCAGGTGGACAGGGGGCTCCTACGAGCAGTACTTC
TRBJ2-2 few TRBV6-1 TRBD2 CASTILAGGPNTGELFF TGTGCCAGCACCATACTAGCGGGGGGTCCGAACACCGGGGAGCTGTTTTTT
TRBJ1-2 few TRBV13 TRBD1 CASSFFPTGANGYTF TGTGCCAGCAGCTTCTTCCCGACAGGGGCGAATGGCTACACCTTC
TRBJ2-1 many TRBV5-1 NA CASSLRDEQFF TGCGCCAGCAGCTTGAGGGATGAGCAGTTCTTC
TRBJ2-4 NA TRBV7-2 NA CASSLVPKENIQYF TGTGCCAGCAGCTTAGTCCCCAAGGAAAACATTCAGTACTTC
TRBJ2-7 few TRBV11-2 TRBD2 CASSAQPGLAALRSSYEQYF TGTGCCAGCAGCGCACAACCGGGACTAGCGGCACTAAGGAGCTCCTACGAGCAGTACTTC
TRBJ2-5 NA TRBV5-1 NA CASSPRGGAQEETQYF TGCGCCAGCAGCCCGCGTGGGGGGGCCCAAGAAGAGACCCAGTACTTC
TRBJ1-5 NA TRBV12-3/TRBV12-4 TRBD1 CASSLGSGGDRGKPQHF TGTGCCAGCAGTTTGGGTTCGGGTGGGGACAGGGGGAAACCCCAGCATTTT
TRBJ2-3 NA TRBV5-5 TRBD1 CASSWGTGVFDTQYF TGTGCCAGCAGCTGGGGGACAGGGGTTTTTGATACGCAGTATTTT
TRBJ2-1 many TRBV19 NA CASWGLEGGRGQYGYNEQFF TGTGCCAGTTGGGGGCTGGAAGGCGGCAGGGGTCAATACGGGTACAATGAGCAGTTCTTC
TRBJ2-7 medium-sized TRBV7-9 TRBD1 CATETGSSYEQYF TGTGCCACAGAGACAGGGTCCTCCTACGAGCAGTACTTC
TRBJ2-1 few TRBV20-1 NA CSASKDFYNEQFF TGCAGTGCTTCCAAGGACTTTTACAATGAGCAGTTCTTC
TRBJ1-1 few TRBV12-3/TRBV12-4 NA CASSIWGLNTEAFF TGTGCCAGCAGTATTTGGGGGCTGAACACTGAAGCTTTCTTT
TRBJ2-5 NA TRBV6-2/TRBV6-3 NA CASSYRIGAFQYF TGTGCCAGCAGTTACCGTATAGGAGCCTTCCAGTACTTC
TRBJ2-5 medium-sized TRBV7-9 NA CASSFPQGLETQYF TGTGCCAGCAGCTTTCCCCAGGGGCTCGAGACCCAGTACTTC
TRBJ2-5 NA TRBV5-1 TRBD2 CASSLGLAGRGGETQYF TGCGCCAGCAGCTTGGGACTAGCGGGCCGGGGGGGAGAGACCCAGTACTTC
TRBJ2-3 NA TRBV2 NA CASSSGLFTDTQYF TGTGCCAGCAGTTCTGGACTTTTTACAGATACGCAGTATTTT
TRBJ2-7 NA TRBV7-2 NA CASTPGTPRTYEQYF TGTGCCAGCACCCCCGGGACCCCTAGGACCTACGAGCAGTACTTC
TRBJ2-5 few TRBV24-1 NA CATSDTGLQETQYF TGTGCCACCAGTGATACGGGACTTCAAGAGACCCAGTACTTC
TRBJ2-7 few TRBV7-2 NA CASSLEHYYEQYF TGTGCCAGCAGCTTAGAACACTACTACGAGCAGTACTTC
TRBJ2-2 few TRBV30 NA CAWRPRGARTGELFF TGTGCCTGGAGGCCTCGGGGGGCGAGGACCGGGGAGCTGTTTTTT
TRBJ1-1 NA TRBV20-1 NA CSARDDLGTEASF TGCAGTGCTAGAGACGACCTGGGCACTGAAGCTTCCTTT
TRBJ2-1 NA TRBV19 NA CASSIGRKGPGEQFF TGTGCCAGTAGTATAGGAAGGAAGGGACCTGGGGAGCAGTTCTTC
TRBJ1-4 few TRBV2 NA CASKPQGGEKLFF TGTGCCAGCAAGCCCCAGGGTGGGGAAAAACTGTTTTTT
TRBJ2-7 NA TRBV6-2/TRBV6-3 TRBD2 CASSNGGLEEQYF TGTGCCAGCAGCAACGGGGGACTAGAGGAGCAGTACTTC
TRBJ2-4 NA TRBV6-2/TRBV6-3 NA CASSYEGSGTKNIQYF TGTGCCAGCAGTTACGAGGGCTCGGGGACCAAAAACATTCAGTACTTC
TRBJ1-5 NA TRBV3-1 NA CASSQGRPNQPQHF TGTGCCAGCAGCCAAGGACGGCCCAATCAGCCCCAGCATTTT
TRBJ2-5 NA TRBV27 NA CASSFGAEYQETQYF TGTGCCAGCAGTTTTGGGGCCGAGTACCAAGAGACCCAGTACTTC